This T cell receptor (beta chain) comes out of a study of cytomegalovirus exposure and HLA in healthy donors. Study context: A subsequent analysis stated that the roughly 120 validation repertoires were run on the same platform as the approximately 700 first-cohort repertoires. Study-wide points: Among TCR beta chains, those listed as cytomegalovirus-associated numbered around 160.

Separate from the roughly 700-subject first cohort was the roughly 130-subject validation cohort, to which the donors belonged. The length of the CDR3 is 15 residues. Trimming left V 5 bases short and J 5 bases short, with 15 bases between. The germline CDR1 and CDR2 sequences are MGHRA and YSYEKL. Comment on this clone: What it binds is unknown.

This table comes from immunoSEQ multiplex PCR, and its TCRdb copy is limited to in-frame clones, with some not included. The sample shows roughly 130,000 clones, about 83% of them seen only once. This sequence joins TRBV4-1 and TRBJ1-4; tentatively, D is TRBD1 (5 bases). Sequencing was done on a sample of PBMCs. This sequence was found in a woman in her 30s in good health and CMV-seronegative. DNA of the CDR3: TGCGCCAGCAGCGTAGTGTGGCAGGGAAATGAAAAACTGTTTTTT. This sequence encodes CASSVVWQGNEKLFF.